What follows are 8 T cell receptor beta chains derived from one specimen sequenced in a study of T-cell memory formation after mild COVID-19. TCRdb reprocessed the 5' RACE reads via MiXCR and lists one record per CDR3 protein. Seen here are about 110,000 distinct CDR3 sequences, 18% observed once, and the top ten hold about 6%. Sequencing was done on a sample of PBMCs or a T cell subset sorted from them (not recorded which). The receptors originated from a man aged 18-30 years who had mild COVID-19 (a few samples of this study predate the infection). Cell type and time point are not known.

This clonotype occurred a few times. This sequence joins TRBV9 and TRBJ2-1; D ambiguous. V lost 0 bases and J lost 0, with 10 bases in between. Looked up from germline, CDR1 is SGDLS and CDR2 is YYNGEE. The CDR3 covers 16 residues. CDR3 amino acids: CASSVVGVISYNEQFF. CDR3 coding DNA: TGTGCCAGCAGCGTAGTTGGTGTGATCTCCTACAATGAGCAGTTCTTC.

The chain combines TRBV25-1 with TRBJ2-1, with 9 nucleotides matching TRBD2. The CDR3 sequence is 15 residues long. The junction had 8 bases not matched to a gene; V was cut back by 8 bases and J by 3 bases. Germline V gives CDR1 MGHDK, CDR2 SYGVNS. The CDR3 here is CASSLSLAGYNEQFF. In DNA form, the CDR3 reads TGTGCCAGCTCCTTGTCACTAGCGGGCTACAATGAGCAGTTCTTC.

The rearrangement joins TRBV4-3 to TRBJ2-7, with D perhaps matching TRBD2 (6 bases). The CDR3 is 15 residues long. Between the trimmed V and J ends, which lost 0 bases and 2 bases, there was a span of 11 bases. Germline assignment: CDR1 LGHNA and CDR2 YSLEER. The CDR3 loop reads CASSQDWDFTYEQYF. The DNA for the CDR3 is TGCGCCAGCAGCCAAGACTGGGACTTTACCTACGAGCAGTACTTC.

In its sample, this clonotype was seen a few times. CDR3 residues: CASSLARTENIQYF. In DNA, the CDR3 is TGTGCCAGCAGCTTAGCCCGGACAGAAAACATTCAGTACTTC. J is TRBJ2-4 and V is TRBV7-8; tentatively, D is TRBD1 (6 bases). V shed 0 bases and J shed 5 bases, with 8 bases lying between them. CDR3 length: 14 amino acids. CDR1 SGHVS and CDR2 FQNEAQ come from the germline V gene.

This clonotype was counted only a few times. CDR3 amino acids: CASSRWGPEGTEAFF. In DNA form, the CDR3 reads TGCGCCAGCAGCCGGTGGGGCCCGGAGGGGACTGAAGCTTTCTTT. The genes are TRBV4-1 and TRBJ1-1, with TRBD1 as a possible D gene (5 bases). V shed 4 bases and J shed 5 bases, with 17 bases lying between them. The CDR3 is 15 amino acids. Germline CDR1 and CDR2: MGHRA and YSYEKL.

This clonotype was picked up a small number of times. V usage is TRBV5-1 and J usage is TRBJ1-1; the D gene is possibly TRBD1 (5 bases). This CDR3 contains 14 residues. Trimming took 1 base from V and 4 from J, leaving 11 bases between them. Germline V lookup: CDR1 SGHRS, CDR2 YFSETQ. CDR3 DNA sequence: TGCGCCAGCAGCTTGACCGGGGCGGGCACTGAAGCTTTCTTT. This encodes CASSLTGAGTEAFF. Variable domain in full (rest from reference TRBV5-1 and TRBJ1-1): KAGVTQTPRYLIKTRGQQVTLSCSPISGHRSVSWYQQTPGQGLQFLFEYFSETQRNKGNFPGRFSGRQFSNSRSEMNVSTLELGDSALYLCASSLTGAGTEAFFGQGTRLTVV.

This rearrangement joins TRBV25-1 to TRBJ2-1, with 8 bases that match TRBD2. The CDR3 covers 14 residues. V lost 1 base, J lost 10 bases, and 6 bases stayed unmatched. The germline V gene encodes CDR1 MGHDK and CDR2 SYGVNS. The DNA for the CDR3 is TGTGCCAGCAGTGAATTGGGCGGGGGGTACGAGCAGTTCTTC. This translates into CASSELGGGYEQFF.

The CDR3 nucleotides read TGTGCTAGTGGTTTGGTACGGGGGGCCACCGGGGAGCTGTTTTTT. This encodes CASGLVRGATGELFF. The chain couples TRBV12-5 to TRBJ2-2; D may be TRBD2 (7 bases). Germline lookup yields CDR1 LGHNT and CDR2 FRNRAP. Trimming took off 0 bases at V and 4 bases at J, with 9 bases between the two ends. This CDR3 spans 15 amino acids.